This record looks at one TCR beta chain sequence and its context. The antigen it binds to is not known. Base-call qualities are not available, and no considerably larger clone is one nucleotide away. The cysteine opens and the phenylalanine closes a CDR3 of 14 amino acids. The sequence is cut down to CDR3 DNA, 42 bases in frame from base 1. The germline V gene (reference sequence) supplies CDR1 SGHKS and CDR2 YYEKEE. Deletion took 1 base off V and 9 bases off J, with a span of 14 bases between the germline ends. The cohort comprised fewer than 700 healthy bone marrow donors. All cohort members were sampled while nominally healthy, although unrecorded immune exposures were likely present. The donor tested CMV seropositive and was one of the 289 seropositive cohort members. Every donor gave a peripheral blood sample, and the peripheral blood mononuclear cells from that sample were used for TCR beta sequencing. The Qiagen DNeasy Blood Extraction Kit was used to extract genomic DNA from the blood cell samples.

This specimen belongs to a study of cytomegalovirus exposure and HLA in healthy donors (dated by TCRdb to 2015 to 2018). Context from the whole study: In an earlier analysis of 587 of the donors, 250 to 350 Gb of sequence data and roughly 100 million unique TCR beta sequences from roughly 190 million T cells were reported. A separate validation cohort of 100 to 150 different subjects was used in addition to the approximately 610-subject first cohort. On average, roughly 250,000 unique TCR beta nucleotide sequences were sequenced per donor among 398 genotyped donors of the cohort, with around 19% of those sequences being non-productive. The later analysis used no new phenotypic data to find candidate immune exposures, relying instead on TCR beta sequences and their occurrence across donors. The study profiled the T cell repertoires of 500 to 800 subjects by immunosequencing and related them to cytomegalovirus serostatus. HLA typing covered class I and class II loci at four-digit resolution. All discovery cohort repertoires had been generated using a single sequencing platform. A later analysis re-analyzed previously published TCR beta repertoires from about 600 donors and added high-resolution HLA genotyping to study TCR occurrence patterns. To predict cytomegalovirus infection status, the study combined high-throughput TCR immunosequencing, statistical association of individual TCRs with disease status, and machine learning. An earlier analysis of roughly 600 of the donors used high-throughput TCR beta sequencing to judge whether each TCR beta V gene segment behaved as functional or pseudogenic. Typing coverage differed by locus: A, B, C, DRB1 and DQB1 were typed in about 629-640 donors, DQA1 in roughly 500, DPA1 in around 600, and DPB1 in 472. A later genetic analysis took genome-wide SNP genotypes for about three fifths of the 666 donors and used that subset as a discovery cohort. Donor age, sex, ethnicity and CMV serostatus were compiled alongside the repertoire data. Approximately 300 gigabases of sequencing data and around 85 million unique TCR sequences made up an early release that covered approximately 620 HLA-typed donors. The study was designed to test whether signatures of past pathogen exposure could be identified by cataloging public T cell receptors. Among the approximately 430 genotyped donors, around 81% belonged to the genetic ancestry cluster associated with self-reported Caucasian donors. Because of strong linkage in the cohort, roughly 5 DR-DQ haplotypes were treated as single units for association and clustering.

Broad study findings and their caveats: In an earlier analysis of approximately 590 of the donors, most TCR beta V segments were observed in productive rearrangements about 87% or about 30% of the time, broadly matching IMGT annotations. In the study, about 150 TCR beta chains were listed as associated with cytomegalovirus. Linkage disequilibrium might explain the correlated functional status among segregating V segments, but an unknown experimental factor could not be excluded. A cluster of highly shared sequence variants was judged likely to be a technical artifact of the sequencing pipeline. The only immune exposure information available for the cohort was CMV serostatus. A further reported finding was that TCR beta sequences accurately predicted the HLA-A and HLA-B alleles for most subjects in the first cohort. In a later genetic analysis, fewer N-insertions in productive TCRs were reported among donors in an Asian-associated ancestry cluster than the approximately 710-donor mean. A later analysis reported that several top co-occurrence clusters appeared linked to parvovirus B19, influenza, CMV and Epstein-Barr virus. While some public TCRs were present in many individuals, most TCR sequences turned up only very rarely across donors. In a later analysis, 15,000 to 20,000 TCR beta sequences were associated with specific HLA alleles at a false discovery rate of 0.05. V-gene and J-gene trimming of TCR beta chains was associated with a missense DCLRE1C variant in a later genetic analysis, and the association was replicated in an independent cohort. HLA typing was unavailable for some donors at each locus, so association tests used only the typed subset. Strong co-occurrence of HLA alleles, especially DR and DQ, made assigning TCR associations to individual alleles difficult. A later analysis found that HLA-associated TCR beta chains were more clonally expanded and had lower generation probabilities than equally common non-associated chains. The classifier was reported to diagnose cytomegalovirus status with high specificity and sensitivity in both the original and validation cohorts. Because counts were too low, about 18 rarely observed V segments, including chromosome 9 orphons, were excluded from the earlier analysis of 587 of the donors. Because the 87-base-pair reads could not distinguish some IMGT-functional V segments, including TRBV6-2 and TRBV6-3, those segments were excluded. The authors suggested that the approach could potentially be extended to other disease states and immunological phenotypes. A few of the identified cytomegalovirus-associated TCR beta chains were confirmed in vitro to be specific for cytomegalovirus antigens. In a later analysis, the rate of TCR association differed among HLA loci, with DRB1 alleles having the most associated TCRs and HLA-C alleles having the fewest. In a later analysis, most CMV-associated TCR beta chains were found to appear HLA-restricted, with HLA associations seemingly driven largely by CMV exposure. The presence/absence analyses assumed that sequencing depth was roughly uniform across donors, and that assumption may not be true. Only TCR beta chains were sequenced in this cohort, and the absence of alpha or paired-chain data limited detectable features.

The library was obtained by the immunoSEQ multiplex PCR assay. A mixture of 60 forward primers for TCR Vbeta segments and 13 reverse primers for TCR Jbeta segments was used in the multiplex PCR. Amplification of the CDR3 region of rearranged TCR beta genes was performed with a multiplex PCR assay on genomic DNA. Amplified TCR beta libraries were sequenced as 87-base-pair reads on the Illumina HiSeq System. On the authors' methods: A later analysis tallied roughly 80 million unique TCR beta chains across the 550 to 850 repertoires, and some 10 million of those chains were shared by two or more donors. To remove PCR and sequencing errors, raw reads were error-corrected and collapsed into unique sequences using a nearest-neighbor algorithm that merged closely related sequences. CDR3 sequences were aligned to IMGT reference sequences to assign V, D and J gene segments. For a sequence to be retained, a match of at least six nucleotides to both a V gene segment and a J gene segment was required. A rearrangement was called productive if the CDR3 had no stop codons and remained in frame with V and J, and every other rearrangement was called non-productive. Following IMGT convention, CDR3 was defined as the stretch from the second conserved V-encoded cysteine up to the conserved J-encoded phenylalanine. The earlier analysis of about 620 of the donors excluded sequences that lacked an unambiguous match to a single V gene segment. In an earlier analysis of 500 to 750 of the donors, V segments were called functional above 56.7% productive rearrangements and were called segregating when the between-donor standard deviation exceeded 5%. A statistical classification framework was developed to diagnose cytomegalovirus status using the catalog of TCR beta chain sequences. In a later analysis, V and J genes were assigned by comparing TCR nucleotide sequences against IMGT/GENE-DB human TR gene sequences. Using the TCRdist pipeline, a later analysis assigned CDR3 sequences along with most-parsimonious VDJ recombination scenarios. A later analysis defined each TCR beta chain by its CDR3 amino acid sequence plus V-gene family, and excluded reads lacking a unique V-gene family. To address suspected cross-contamination and a sequencing artifact, a later analysis removed around 600 highly shared, low-generation-probability nucleotide sequences. In a later analysis, a clonal expansion index for each public chain was calculated from normalized within-repertoire ranks of inferred template counts. A later analysis computed generation probabilities with a VDJ recombination model fitted to out-of-frame rearrangements, and checked the results against IGoR. In a later analysis, hypergeometric tests were used to score TCR-TCR, TCR-HLA and TCR-CMV co-occurrence, with a repertoire-size bias correction applied to TCR pairs. A later analysis estimated false discovery rates by permuting HLA or CMV assignments 20 times. In a later analysis, co-occurring TCRs were grouped using DBSCAN, and TCRdist sequence similarity was added for clustering within HLA-allele-positive subsets. Co-occurrence clustering excluded repertoires with fewer than 30,000 or more than 120,000 public chains, plus five with anomalous nucleotide sharing. As stored in TCRdb, this immuneACCESS dataset retains in-frame rearrangements with V and J assigned. A fraction of the clones does not appear; measured against another copy, unresolved V genes explain less than half of the discrepancy, and the remainder lacks a known reason. The V and J calls and clone size are taken from that table; D and trimming were inferred from the DNA. This sample holds tens of thousands of clones; 75% to 85% were observed only once. Approximately 30% of the sample goes to the ten largest clones.

The chain was built from TRBV5-5 and TRBJ2-1; the best D guess is TRBD2, with 5 bases matching. The sequence came from a man aged 50 to 60 in good health and CMV-seropositive. Sequenced input: PBMCs. CDR3 protein: CASSLLGMGGEQFF. The sequenced DNA is TGTGCCAGCAGCTTGCTCGGGATGGGCGGTGAGCAGTTCTTC.